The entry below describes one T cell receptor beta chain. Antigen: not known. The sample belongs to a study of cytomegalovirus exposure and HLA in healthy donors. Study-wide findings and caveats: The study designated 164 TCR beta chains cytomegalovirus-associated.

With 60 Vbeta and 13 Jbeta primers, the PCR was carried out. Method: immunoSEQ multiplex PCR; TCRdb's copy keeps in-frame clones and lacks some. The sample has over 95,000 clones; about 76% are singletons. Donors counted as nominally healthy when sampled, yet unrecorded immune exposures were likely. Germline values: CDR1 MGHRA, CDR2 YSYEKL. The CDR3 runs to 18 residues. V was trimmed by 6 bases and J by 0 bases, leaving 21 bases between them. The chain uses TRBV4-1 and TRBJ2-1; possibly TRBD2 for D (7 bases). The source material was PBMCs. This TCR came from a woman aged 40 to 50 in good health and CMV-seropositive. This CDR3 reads CASRRSGGRSPSYNEQFF. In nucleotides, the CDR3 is TGCGCCAGCAGGCGATCGGGGGGCCGGTCACCCTCCTACAATGAGCAGTTCTTC.